The next 7 T cell receptor beta chains were all read from a single sample in a study of blood T cells in healthy people across ages. A J-beta primer mix and a sample-barcoded 5' primer were used in a second PCR of about 6 to 12 cycles. TCRdb recomputed calls from the 5' RACE reads with MiXCR, one row per CDR3 protein. This sample has 500,000 to 550,000 distinct CDR3 sequences, with around 24% found just once. The sample was also linked to a second study, of T cells of mothers and their children.

The source material was blood. The origin of the receptors is a boy aged 5 to 17 in good health.

This clonotype was counted only a few times. The chain links TRBV12-3 or TRBV12-4 to TRBJ1-2, with D possibly matching TRBD1 (5 bases). This CDR3 spans 15 amino acids. Trimming pared 1 base from V and 4 bases from J, leaving 13 bases between. The CDR3 protein is CASSLGIDRAYGYTF. The CDR3 DNA is TGTGCCAGCAGTTTAGGTATCGACAGAGCCTATGGCTACACCTTC.

This clonotype has ten or more counts. The gene calls are TRBV28 and TRBJ2-5; TRBD1 is a possible D gene (5 bases). Between the trimmed V and J ends, which lost 6 bases and 2 bases, there was a span of 13 bases. Germline V gene lookup returns CDR1 MDHEN and CDR2 SYDVKM. The CDR3 has 14 residues. CDR3 coding DNA: TGTGCCAGCAGCAAGGGGTGGGAACAAGAGACCCAGTACTTC. Encoded protein: CASSKGWEQETQYF.

This clonotype is a singleton in its sample. Germline is not matched at one junction end, which may reflect a read error. CDR3 in amino acids: CANSYTAGGMAKNIQYF. CDR3 bases: TGTGCCAACAGTTACACGGCAGGGGGTATGGCCAAAAACATTCAGTACTTC. The rearrangement links TRBV6-5 to TRBJ2-4; 7 positions agree with TRBD1. The CDR3 spans 17 residues. Germline-derived CDR1 and CDR2 are MNHEY and SVGAGI.

The CDR3 sequence is CASSRHPGLAEPGELFF. The CDR3 DNA follows: TGCGCCAGCAGCCGCCATCCGGGACTAGCGGAACCCGGGGAGCTGTTTTTT. The V call is TRBV4-1, the J call TRBJ2-2, with 11 nucleotides matching TRBD2. The CDR3 consists of 17 residues. CDR1 and CDR2 (germline): MGHRA, YSYEKL. Trimming removed 4 bases from V and 6 bases from J; junction bases left unmatched: 10.

This sequence joins TRBV6-5 and TRBJ2-7; no reliable D call. Germline CDR1 is MNHEY and CDR2 is SVGAGI. The length of the CDR3 is 16 residues. V gave up 0 bases and J gave up 2 bases, with 14 bases separating them. The CDR3 loop is CASSYSMGPVAYEQYF. In DNA form, the CDR3 reads TGTGCCAGCAGTTACTCGATGGGCCCGGTTGCCTACGAGCAGTACTTC.

The chain employs TRBV7-2 and TRBJ2-5, with D hard to call. Per germline, CDR1 SGHTA and CDR2 FQGNSA. Trimming took off 5 bases at V and 8 bases at J, with 12 bases between the two ends. This CDR3 spans 12 amino acids. The CDR3: CASSPHSSTQYF. The DNA of the CDR3 is TGTGCCAGCAGCCCACATTCCTCAACCCAGTACTTC.

In its sample, this clonotype was seen a few times. V usage is TRBV6-2 or TRBV6-3 and J usage is TRBJ1-1; the D gene is possibly TRBD1 (6 bases). V gave up 1 base and J gave up 5 bases, with 11 bases separating them. This CDR3 has 14 amino acids. Looked up from germline, CDR1 is MNHEY and CDR2 is SVGEGT. The CDR3 DNA reads TGTGCCAGCAGTTACTGGCAGGGGATGACTGAAGCTTTCTTT. Its translation is CASSYWQGMTEAFF.